This T cell receptor (beta chain) was documented in a study of CD8 T cells in Susac syndrome. RNA was extracted with the RNeasy kit, and a quantity of roughly 0.5 to 1 ug was reverse transcribed using random hexamers. TCRdb re-called the immunoSEQ multiplex PCR reads with MiXCR, one entry per CDR3 protein. This repertoire shows under 85,000 distinct CDR3 sequences, around 94% found once; its top ten account for less than 0.95%. The CDR3 has 13 residues. V was clipped by 1 base and J by 4 bases, with 7 bases between them. This receptor was identified in a human donor with Susac syndrome. Sequenced input: CD8+ T cells from PBMCs. This chain joins TRBV12-3 or TRBV12-4 and TRBJ1-2; D not certain. CDR3 sequence: CASSLVESYGYTF. CDR3 in DNA: TGTGCCAGCAGTTTAGTCGAATCCTATGGCTACACCTTC.